The table lists the clone carrying this T cell receptor (beta chain) with a few counts. TCRdb analysed the 5' RACE reads with MiXCR anew, one entry per CDR3 protein. This table has more than 85,000 distinct CDR3 sequences, over 15% appearing once. This record comes from a study of early T cells in non-severe SARS-CoV-2 infection. Trimming removed 5 bases from V and 3 bases from J, with 11 bases in between. CDR3 length: 13 amino acids. Sequenced: whole blood. This clonotype was obtained from an adult who was a healthcare worker with PCR-confirmed SARS-CoV-2 infection or an uninfected control (not recorded which). The chain recombines TRBV12-3 or TRBV12-4 with TRBJ2-7, with D possibly being TRBD1 (5 bases). Here the CDR3 reads CASSKGAYYEQYF. The CDR3 coding sequence is TGTGCCAGCAGTAAAGGGGCGTACTACGAGCAGTACTTC.